This is a list of T cell receptor beta chains from one sample in a study of human T cells and chemical hapten exposure. TCRdb processed the RACE reads anew with MiXCR; each CDR3 protein has one entry. This sample yields roughly 130,000 distinct CDR3 sequences, of which approximately 10% are seen a single time; 2% to 2.5% belongs to the top ten. The input for sequencing was whole blood, taken in connection with sensitization to the hapten diphenylcyclopropenone (DPC). The origin of the receptors is a woman aged 50 to 65 with alopecia areata. Some clones in this sample may be carry-over from other donors' samples. The CDR3 runs from the conserved cysteine through the conserved F or W. The D gene is left open where the match is weak. A row's size may be missing; if present it is once, few, many or a size class.

>TRBJ2-1|-|10|TRBV2|-
TGTGCCAGCAGTGCGTGGTGGCAGTTCTTC
CASSAWWQFF
>TRBJ1-1|-|11|TRBV5-4|few
TGTGCCAGCAGCTGGGAGACTGAAGCTTTCTTT
CASSWETEAFF
>TRBJ2-2|TRBD2|14|TRBV29-1|medium-sized
TGCAGCGCGGGAGGGACGATGAACACCGGGGAGCTGTTTTTT
CSAGGTMNTGELFF
>TRBJ2-3|TRBD2|17|TRBV6-5|few
TGTGCCAGCAGTCGGGCCGGGAGCGGGGTTAGCACAGATACGCAGTATTTT
CASSRAGSGVSTDTQYF
>TRBJ2-6|-|16|TRBV27|-
TGTGCCAGCAGTTTTTTCGGTGTTTCTGGGGCCAACGTCCTGACTTTC
CASSFFGVSGANVLTF
>TRBJ1-1|-|18|TRBV5-1|few
TGCGCCAGCAGCTGGGCAGGGCCCCAGGGATACCTGAACACTGAAGCTTTCTTT
CASSWAGPQGYLNTEAFF
>TRBJ2-6|-|16|TRBV9|-
TGTGCCAGCAGCCCTCCCGGGTCCCTGGGGACCAACGTCCTGACTTTC
CASSPPGSLGTNVLTF
>TRBJ1-6|-|17|TRBV6-6|-
TGTGCCAGCAGTCTTCCCCTGCAGGCGGCTTATAATTCACCCCTCCACTTT
CASSLPLQAAYNSPLHF
>TRBJ1-2|TRBD1|12|TRBV19|-
TGTGCCAGTAGGACAGGGTATGGAGGCTACACCTTC
CASRTGYGGYTF
>TRBJ1-1|-|12|TRBV6-2/TRBV6-3|few
TGTGCCAGCAGTTTTACAGTCACTGAAGCTTTCTTT
CASSFTVTEAFF
>TRBJ1-6|-|15|TRBV6-5|many
TGTGCCAGTGCTCGGACGCCTCCCCTGGAATCACCCCTCCACTTT
CASARTPPLESPLHF
>TRBJ2-2|-|15|TRBV6-5|-
TGTGCCAGCAGTTATGGCACATCGAACACCGGGGAGCTGTTTTTT
CASSYGTSNTGELFF
>TRBJ1-2|-|13|TRBV13|many
TGTGCCAGCAGCTTAGGGCCGAACTATGGCTACACCTTC
CASSLGPNYGYTF
>TRBJ1-1|-|13|TRBV29-1|-
TGCAGCGTGGACCAAGGAATTGACACTGAAGCTTTCTTT
CSVDQGIDTEAFF
>TRBJ2-7|-|12|TRBV28|-
TGTGCCAGCAGTCCCCCCCTCTACGAGCAGTACTTC
CASSPPLYEQYF
>TRBJ1-5|-|16|TRBV24-1|few
TGTGCCACCAGTGGCGCGGGCGGGGGTAGTAATCAGCCCCAGCATTTT
CATSGAGGGSNQPQHF
>TRBJ1-5|-|15|TRBV7-9|-
TGTGCCAGCAGCTTAGGATTCGGGAGCAATCAGCCCCAGCATTTT
CASSLGFGSNQPQHF
>TRBJ2-7|-|12|TRBV20-1|-
TGCAGTGCTCAACAGGGCGGCAACGAGCAGTACTTC
CSAQQGGNEQYF
>TRBJ2-1|-|14|TRBV7-8|few
TGTGCCAGCAGCTTGCGACAGGACTACAATGAGCAGTTCTTC
CASSLRQDYNEQFF
>TRBJ2-5|-|14|TRBV30|-
TGTGCCTGGAGCAAGGGACGTAGACAAGAGACCCAGTACTTC
CAWSKGRRQETQYF
>TRBJ2-1|-|13|TRBV6-2/TRBV6-3|many
TGTGCCAGCAGTTACCGCCTACCCGGTGAGCAGTTCTTC
CASSYRLPGEQFF
>TRBJ2-3|TRBD1|15|TRBV15|-
TGTGCCACCAGCAGGAGACAGGGAAGCACAGATACGCAGTATTTT
CATSRRQGSTDTQYF
>TRBJ2-7|-|14|TRBV6-4|-
TGTGCCAGCAGTGACAGGACTATCGACTACGAGCAGTACTTC
CASSDRTIDYEQYF
>TRBJ2-5|-|14|TRBV12-3/TRBV12-4|many
TGTGCCAGCAGTTTAGCGCCGCTAGGCGAGACCCAGTACTTC
CASSLAPLGETQYF
>TRBJ1-1|-|14|TRBV12-3/TRBV12-4|few
TGTGCCAGCAGTTTATATCCGGCGGGGACTGAAGCTTTCTTT
CASSLYPAGTEAFF
>TRBJ1-5|-|15|TRBV6-2/TRBV6-3|few
TGTGCCAGCAGTCGCCTGAACTCATACGTTTGGCCCCAGCATTTT
CASSRLNSYVWPQHF
>TRBJ2-3|TRBD2|16|TRBV18|many
TGTGCCAGCTCACCACCGGCGGGGGGGCCTAAAGATACGCAGTATTTT
CASSPPAGGPKDTQYF
>TRBJ2-4|TRBD2|17|TRBV29-1|few
TGCAGCGTTGAAGATCTTGGGAGGACTAGCGGGGAAAACATTCAGTACTTC
CSVEDLGRTSGENIQYF
>TRBJ1-5|-|14|TRBV20-1|few
TGCAGTGCTAGCTGGGGGGAGGGCAATCAGCCCCAGCATTTT
CSASWGEGNQPQHF
>TRBJ2-7|TRBD1|13|TRBV5-6|-
TGTGCCAGCAGCGGGACAGGGAGGTACGAGCAGTACTTC
CASSGTGRYEQYF
>TRBJ1-1|-|14|TRBV12-3/TRBV12-4|-
TGTGCCAGCAGTTCGTACACAAGGAACACTGAAGCTTTCTTT
CASSSYTRNTEAFF
>TRBJ1-2|-|15|TRBV29-1|many
TGCAGCGTCAAGGTGGAGGGGGTCGGAGGCTATGGCTACACCTTC
CSVKVEGVGGYGYTF
>TRBJ1-5|TRBD1|16|TRBV6-1|few
TGTGCCAGCAGTGAAGGTCCGGGACAGGGTTATCAGCCCCAGCATTTT
CASSEGPGQGYQPQHF
>TRBJ2-7|TRBD2|15|TRBV28|few
TGTGCCAGCAGGGGGACTAGCGGGGCCTCCTACGAGCAGTACTTC
CASRGTSGASYEQYF
>TRBJ1-1|-|14|TRBV9|few
TGTGCCAGCAGCCCAGCGGCAGATAACACTGAAGCTTTCTTT
CASSPAADNTEAFF
>TRBJ1-6|-|17|TRBV4-2|-
TGTGCCAGCAGCCAGGCCCCGGACGCAAACCCTAATTCACCCCTCCACTTT
CASSQAPDANPNSPLHF
>TRBJ2-5|TRBD2|12|TRBV20-1|many
TGCAGTGCCCCGGCGGGGGGAGAGACCCAGTACTTC
CSAPAGGETQYF
>TRBJ2-2|-|13|TRBV29-1|-
TGCAGCGTTGCTCAAGGGGGAACCGGGGAGCTGTTTTTT
CSVAQGGTGELFF
>TRBJ2-3|TRBD2|17|TRBV23-1|-
TGCGCCAGCAGTCAATACCGACTAGCGGGAACCACAGATACGCAGTATTTT
CASSQYRLAGTTDTQYF
>TRBJ2-7|-|12|TRBV20-1|-
TGCAGTGCCCCACGGGGTCAAGGGGGGCAGTACTTC
CSAPRGQGGQYF
>TRBJ2-3|TRBD2|15|TRBV27|few
TGTGCCAGCAGTTTGGTTTGGGCGGGACGGGGGGAGCAGTATTTT
CASSLVWAGRGEQYF
>TRBJ1-5|TRBD1|14|TRBV20-1|-
TGCAGTGCTTCCGGGGACAGGGGAATTCAGCCCCAGCATTTT
CSASGDRGIQPQHF
>TRBJ1-5|-|16|TRBV6-1|-
TGTGCCAGCAGTGGGCTAGACAGGAATAGCAATCAGCCCCAGCATTTT
CASSGLDRNSNQPQHF
>TRBJ2-1|TRBD1|12|TRBV29-1|few
TGCAGTGCGCCGGGACAGCTCAACGAGCAGTTCTTC
CSAPGQLNEQFF
>TRBJ2-3|TRBD2|15|TRBV12-3/TRBV12-4|-
TGTGCCAGCAGTTACGAGCGGGAGGGCCTCGATACGCAGTATTTT
CASSYEREGLDTQYF
>TRBJ2-2|-|14|TRBV29-1|many
TGCAGCGTTGGGGACGGCATTAGTACCGGGGAGCTGTTTTTT
CSVGDGISTGELFF